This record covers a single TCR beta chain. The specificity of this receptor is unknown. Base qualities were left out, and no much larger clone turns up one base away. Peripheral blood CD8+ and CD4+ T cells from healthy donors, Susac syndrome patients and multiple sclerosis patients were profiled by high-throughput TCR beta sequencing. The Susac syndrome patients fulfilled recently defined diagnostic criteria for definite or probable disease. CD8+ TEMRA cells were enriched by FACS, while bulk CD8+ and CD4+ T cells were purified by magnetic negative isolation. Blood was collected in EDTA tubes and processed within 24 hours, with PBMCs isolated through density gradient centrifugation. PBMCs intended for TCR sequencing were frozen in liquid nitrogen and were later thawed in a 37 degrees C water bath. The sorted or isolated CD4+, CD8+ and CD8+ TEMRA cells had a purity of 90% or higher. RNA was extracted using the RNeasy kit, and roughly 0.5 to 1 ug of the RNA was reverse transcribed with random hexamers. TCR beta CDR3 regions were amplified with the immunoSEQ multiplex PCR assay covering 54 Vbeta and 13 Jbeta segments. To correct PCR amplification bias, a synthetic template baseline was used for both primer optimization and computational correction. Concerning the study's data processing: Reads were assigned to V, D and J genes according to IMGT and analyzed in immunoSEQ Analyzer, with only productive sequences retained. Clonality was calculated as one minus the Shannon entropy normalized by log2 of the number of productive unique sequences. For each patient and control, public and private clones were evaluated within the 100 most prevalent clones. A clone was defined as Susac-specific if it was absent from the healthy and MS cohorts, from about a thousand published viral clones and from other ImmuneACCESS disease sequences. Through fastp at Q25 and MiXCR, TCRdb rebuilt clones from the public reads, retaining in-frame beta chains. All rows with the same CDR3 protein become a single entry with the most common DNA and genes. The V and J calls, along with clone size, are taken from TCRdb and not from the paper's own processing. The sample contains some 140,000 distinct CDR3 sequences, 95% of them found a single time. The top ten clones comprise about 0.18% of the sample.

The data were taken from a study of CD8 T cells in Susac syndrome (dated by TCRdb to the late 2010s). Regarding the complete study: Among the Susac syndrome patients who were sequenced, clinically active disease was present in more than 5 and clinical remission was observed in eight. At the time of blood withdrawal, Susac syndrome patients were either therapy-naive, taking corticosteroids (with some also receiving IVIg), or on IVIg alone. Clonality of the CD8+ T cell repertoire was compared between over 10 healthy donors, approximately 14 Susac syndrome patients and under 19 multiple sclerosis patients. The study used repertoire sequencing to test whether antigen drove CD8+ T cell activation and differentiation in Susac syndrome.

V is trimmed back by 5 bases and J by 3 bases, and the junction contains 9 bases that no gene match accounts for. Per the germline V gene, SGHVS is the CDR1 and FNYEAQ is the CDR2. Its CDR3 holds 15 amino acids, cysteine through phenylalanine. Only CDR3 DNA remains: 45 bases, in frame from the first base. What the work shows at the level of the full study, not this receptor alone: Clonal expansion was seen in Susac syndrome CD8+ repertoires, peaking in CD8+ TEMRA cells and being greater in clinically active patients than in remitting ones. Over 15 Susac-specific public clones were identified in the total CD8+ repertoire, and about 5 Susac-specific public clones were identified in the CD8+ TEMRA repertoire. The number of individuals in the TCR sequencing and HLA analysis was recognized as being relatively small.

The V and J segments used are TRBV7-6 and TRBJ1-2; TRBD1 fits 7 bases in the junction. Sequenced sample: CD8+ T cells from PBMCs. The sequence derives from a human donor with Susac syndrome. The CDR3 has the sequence CASSPPRGSDYGYTF. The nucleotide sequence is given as TGTGCCAGCAGCCCGCCCAGGGGGTCTGACTATGGCTACACCTTC.